Listed below are T cell receptor beta chains from one sample, sequenced in a study of cytomegalovirus exposure and HLA in healthy donors. Libraries were prepared by immunoSEQ multiplex PCR; TCRdb keeps only in-frame clonotypes and omits some of them. Of 220,000 or so clones in the sample, around 75% are singletons; the top ten hold 1.8%. Sequenced: PBMCs. The receptors originated from a woman under 40 in good health and CMV-seronegative. Each CDR3 is given with its conserved first and last residue. The order of the fields is CDR3 DNA, CDR3 protein, V gene, J gene, D gene, clone size. The D gene is left open where the match is weak. Some rows mark clone size as missing; the rest say once, few, many or name a class of expanded clone.

TGTGCCAGCAAGGGTGGAGCGGGAGGGCCTTACGAGCAGTACTTC	CASKGGAGGPYEQYF	TRBV6-5	TRBJ2-7	TRBD2	NA
TGTGCCAGTAGTACCCAGGGTCGGGGGACCGGGGAGCTGTTTTTT	CASSTQGRGTGELFF	TRBV19	TRBJ2-2	NA	few
TGTGCCAGCAGCTTAGATGGCACCCTCACCCTCCACTTT	CASSLDGTLTLHF	TRBV7-9	TRBJ1-6	NA	few
TGTGCCAGCAGTTACCTCCAGGGGGGTCGTAACTATGGCTACACCTTC	CASSYLQGGRNYGYTF	TRBV6-5	TRBJ1-2	TRBD1	NA
TGTGCCATACGATCTGGACAGAACTATCAGCCCCAGCATTTT	CAIRSGQNYQPQHF	TRBV6-1	TRBJ1-5	NA	NA
TGCGCCAGCAGCTTCCAAGATACGCAGTATTTT	CASSFQDTQYF	TRBV5-1	TRBJ2-3	NA	few
TGCGCCAGCAGCTTGGACAGGGCCCATGGCTACACCTTC	CASSLDRAHGYTF	TRBV10-2	TRBJ1-2	TRBD1	NA
TGTGCCAGCAGCTTATCAGGGAACACTGAAGCTTTCTTT	CASSLSGNTEAFF	TRBV7-9	TRBJ1-1	NA	NA
TGTGCCAGCAGCATCAGGCGGACAGGGGCCGGGGAGCTGTTTTTT	CASSIRRTGAGELFF	TRBV5-6	TRBJ2-2	TRBD1	few
TGTGCCAGCAGGATGGTAGAGAATGAAAAACTGTTTTTT	CASRMVENEKLFF	TRBV7-9	TRBJ1-4	NA	NA
TGTGCCAGCAGTTACCCGGGACAGGGGGCCTCCACCTTC	CASSYPGQGASTF	TRBV6-5	TRBJ1-2	TRBD1	NA
TGCGCCAGCAGTTACGACGGGACACGCCAAGAGACCCAGTACTTC	CASSYDGTRQETQYF	TRBV5-1	TRBJ2-5	NA	NA
TGTGCCAGCAGTCCAGGGTCCGAAAATCAGCCCCAGCATTTT	CASSPGSENQPQHF	TRBV27	TRBJ1-5	NA	NA
TGTGCCAGCAGCACAGGGACAGGGGCAGATACGCAGTATTTT	CASSTGTGADTQYF	TRBV7-9	TRBJ2-3	TRBD1	NA
TGTGCCAGCAGGCCCGGGACAGGGTACAATGAGCAGTTCTTC	CASRPGTGYNEQFF	TRBV2	TRBJ2-1	TRBD1	once
TGCAGCGTTTCGAGGACAGGGGAAGGTGAAGCTTTCTTT	CSVSRTGEGEAFF	TRBV29-1	TRBJ1-1	TRBD1	once
TGCGCCAGCAGCCAGCCCGGGGGAGGGACAGGGGATATTCTAAGCACAGATACGCAGTATTTT	CASSQPGGGTGDILSTDTQYF	TRBV4-1	TRBJ2-3	TRBD1	once
TGTGCCAGCAGCTTTAGCGGAACAGACGGTTACGAGCAGTACTTC	CASSFSGTDGYEQYF	TRBV7-2	TRBJ2-7	NA	NA
TGTGCCAGCAGCCCATCCTACGAGCAGTACTTC	CASSPSYEQYF	TRBV7-8	TRBJ2-7	NA	NA
TGTGCCAGCGAGGGACTAGCAAGCTACGAGCAGTACTTC	CASEGLASYEQYF	TRBV2	TRBJ2-7	TRBD2	NA
TGTGCCAGCAGCTCGGGGGGGCGACCTGAAGCTTTCTTT	CASSSGGRPEAFF	TRBV7-2	TRBJ1-1	NA	few